This record covers a single T cell receptor (beta chain). Its cognate antigen is unknown. The record originates from a study of cytomegalovirus exposure and HLA in healthy donors. Broader study findings: As was reported, the classifier diagnosed cytomegalovirus status with high specificity and sensitivity. There were approximately 150 TCR beta chains listed as cytomegalovirus-associated.

Measured with immunoSEQ multiplex PCR; TCRdb has only the in-frame clones, and not every one. Here the sample spans approximately 300,000 clones, 86% being singletons. Per germline, CDR1 MNHNY and CDR2 SVGAGI (reference sequence). Trimming cost V 2 bases and J 0 bases, with 7 bases left between them. The CDR3 spans 14 residues. Sequenced: PBMCs. The receptor was derived from a woman aged 18-30 years in good health and CMV-seronegative. The V call is TRBV6-6, the J call TRBJ1-2, with D unresolved. CDR3 in DNA: TGTGCCAGCAGTTACGGTGGAGCTAACTATGGCTACACCTTC. This translates into CASSYGGANYGYTF.